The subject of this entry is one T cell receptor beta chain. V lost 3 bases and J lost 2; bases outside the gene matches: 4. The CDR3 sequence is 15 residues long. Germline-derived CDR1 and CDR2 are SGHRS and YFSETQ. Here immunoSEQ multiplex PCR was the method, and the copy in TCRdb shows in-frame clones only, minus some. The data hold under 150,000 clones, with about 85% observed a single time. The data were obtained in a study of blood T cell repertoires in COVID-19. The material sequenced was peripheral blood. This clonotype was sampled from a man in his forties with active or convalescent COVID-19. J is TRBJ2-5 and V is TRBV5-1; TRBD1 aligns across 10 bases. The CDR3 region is CASSSGQGGQETQYF. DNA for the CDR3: TGCGCCAGCAGCTCCGGACAGGGGGGACAAGAGACCCAGTACTTC. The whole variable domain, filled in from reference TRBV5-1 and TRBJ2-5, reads KAGVTQTPRYLIKTRGQQVTLSCSPISGHRSVSWYQQTPGQGLQFLFEYFSETQRNKGNFPGRFSGRQFSNSRSEMNVSTLELGDSALYLCASSSGQGGQETQYFGPGTRLLVL.